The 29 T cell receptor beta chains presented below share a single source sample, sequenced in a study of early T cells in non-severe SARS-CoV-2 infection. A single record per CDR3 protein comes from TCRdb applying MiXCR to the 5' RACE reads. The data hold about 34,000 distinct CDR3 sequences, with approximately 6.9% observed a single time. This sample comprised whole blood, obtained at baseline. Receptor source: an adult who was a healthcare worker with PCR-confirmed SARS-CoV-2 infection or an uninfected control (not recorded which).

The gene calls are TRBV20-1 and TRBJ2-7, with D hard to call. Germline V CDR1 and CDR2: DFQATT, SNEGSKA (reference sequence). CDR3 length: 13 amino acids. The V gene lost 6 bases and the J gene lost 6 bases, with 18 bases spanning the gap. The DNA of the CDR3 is TGCAGTGCGTTGGCTAGAGGTATTTTCGAGCAGTACGTC. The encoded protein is CSALARGIFEQYV.

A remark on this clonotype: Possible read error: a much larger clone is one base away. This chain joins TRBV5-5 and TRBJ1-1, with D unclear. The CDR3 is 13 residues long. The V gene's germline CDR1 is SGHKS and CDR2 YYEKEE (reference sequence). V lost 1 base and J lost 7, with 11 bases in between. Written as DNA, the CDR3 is TGTGCCAGCAGCTTGAGGCAGCGAAGTGAAGCTTTCTTT. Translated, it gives CASSLRQRSEAFF.

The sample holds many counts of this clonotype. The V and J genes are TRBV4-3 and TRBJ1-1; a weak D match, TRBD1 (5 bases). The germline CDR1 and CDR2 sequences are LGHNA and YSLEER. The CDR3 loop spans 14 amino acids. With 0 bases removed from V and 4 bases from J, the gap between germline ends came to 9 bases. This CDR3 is CASSQDPGITEAFF. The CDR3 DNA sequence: TGCGCCAGCAGCCAAGATCCAGGGATCACTGAAGCTTTCTTT.

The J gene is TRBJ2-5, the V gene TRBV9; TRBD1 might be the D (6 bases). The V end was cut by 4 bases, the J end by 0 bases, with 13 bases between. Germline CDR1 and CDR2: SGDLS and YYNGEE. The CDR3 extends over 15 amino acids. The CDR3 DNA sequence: TGTGCCAGCAGCATCTCCGACAGGTACCAAGAGACCCAGTACTTC. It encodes CASSISDRYQETQYF.

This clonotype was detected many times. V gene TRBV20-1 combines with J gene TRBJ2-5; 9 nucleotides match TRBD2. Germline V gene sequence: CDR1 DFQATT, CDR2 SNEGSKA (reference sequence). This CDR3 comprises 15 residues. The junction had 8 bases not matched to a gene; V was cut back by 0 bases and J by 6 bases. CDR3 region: CSARELAGEAKTQYF. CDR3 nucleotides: TGCAGTGCTAGAGAGTTAGCGGGAGAGGCCAAGACCCAGTACTTC.

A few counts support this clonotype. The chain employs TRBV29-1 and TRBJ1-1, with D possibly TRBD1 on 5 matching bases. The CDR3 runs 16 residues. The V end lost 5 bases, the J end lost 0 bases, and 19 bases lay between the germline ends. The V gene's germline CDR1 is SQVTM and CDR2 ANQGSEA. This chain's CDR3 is CSVSSPPGHLNTEAFF. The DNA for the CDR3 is TGCAGCGTTTCATCCCCTCCCGGACACCTGAACACTGAAGCTTTCTTT.

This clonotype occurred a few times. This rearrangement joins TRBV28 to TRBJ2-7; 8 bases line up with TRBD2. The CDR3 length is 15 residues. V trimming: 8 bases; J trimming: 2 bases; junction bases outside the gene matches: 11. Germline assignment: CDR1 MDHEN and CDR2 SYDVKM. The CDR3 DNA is TGTGCCAGCCAGAGCGGGAGCAGGGTTCCCTACGAGCAGTACTTC. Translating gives CASQSGSRVPYEQYF.

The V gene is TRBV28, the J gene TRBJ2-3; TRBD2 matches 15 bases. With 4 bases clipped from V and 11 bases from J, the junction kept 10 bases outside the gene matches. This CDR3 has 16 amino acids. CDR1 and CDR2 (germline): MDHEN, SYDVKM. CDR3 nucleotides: TGTGCCAGCAGTTCATCCGGGACTAGCGGGAGGCGGGGGCAGTATTTT. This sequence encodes CASSSSGTSGRRGQYF.

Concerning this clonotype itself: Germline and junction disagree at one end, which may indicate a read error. The CDR3 reads CASSQDRTAYCYTF. As DNA, the CDR3 is TGTGCCAGCAGCCAAGATCGGACAGCCTATTGCTACACCTTC. The gene calls are TRBV4-2 and TRBJ1-2, with TRBD1 as a possible D gene (6 bases). CDR1 LGHNA and CDR2 YNFKEQ come from the germline V gene. This CDR3 has 14 residues.

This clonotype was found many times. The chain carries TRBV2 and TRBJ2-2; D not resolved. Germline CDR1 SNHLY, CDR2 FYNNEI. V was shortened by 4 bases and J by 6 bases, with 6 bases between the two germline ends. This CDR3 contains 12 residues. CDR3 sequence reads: CASSVEPGELFF. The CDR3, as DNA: TGTGCCAGCAGTGTAGAGCCCGGGGAGCTGTTTTTT.

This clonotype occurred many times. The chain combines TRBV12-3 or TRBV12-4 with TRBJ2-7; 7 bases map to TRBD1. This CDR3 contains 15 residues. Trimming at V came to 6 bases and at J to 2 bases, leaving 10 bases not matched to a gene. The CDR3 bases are TGTGCCAGCAGCCCCGTCTGGGACAGAGCCTACGAGCAGTACTTC. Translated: CASSPVWDRAYEQYF.

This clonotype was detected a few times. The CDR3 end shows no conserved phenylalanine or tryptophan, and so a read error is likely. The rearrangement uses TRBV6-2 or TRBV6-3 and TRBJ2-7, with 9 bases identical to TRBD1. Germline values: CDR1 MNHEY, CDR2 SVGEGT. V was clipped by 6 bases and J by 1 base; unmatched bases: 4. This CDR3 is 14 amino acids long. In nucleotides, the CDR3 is TGTGCCAGCAGCCGAGGACAGGGGTCCTACGAGCAGTACCTC. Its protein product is CASSRGQGSYEQYL.

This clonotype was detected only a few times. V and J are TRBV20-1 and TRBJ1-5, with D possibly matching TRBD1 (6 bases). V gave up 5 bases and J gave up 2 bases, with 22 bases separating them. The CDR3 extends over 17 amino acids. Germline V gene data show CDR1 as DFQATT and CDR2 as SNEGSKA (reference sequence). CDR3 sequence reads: CSAGRQDFISGNQPQHF. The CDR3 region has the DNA TGCAGTGCTGGAAGACAGGATTTTATATCCGGCAATCAGCCCCAGCATTTT.

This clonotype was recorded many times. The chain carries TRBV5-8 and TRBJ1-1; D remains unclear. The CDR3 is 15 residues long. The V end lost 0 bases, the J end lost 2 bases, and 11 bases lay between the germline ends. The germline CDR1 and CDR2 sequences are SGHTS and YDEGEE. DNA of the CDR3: TGTGCCAGCAGCTTGGTGGGCAGACTTAACACTGAAGCTTTCTTT. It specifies CASSLVGRLNTEAFF.

Here the CDR3 reads CAISDPLAGWNEQFF. In nucleotides, the CDR3 is TGTGCCATCAGTGACCCACTAGCGGGATGGAATGAGCAGTTCTTC. This sequence joins TRBV10-3 and TRBJ2-1; 10 bases agree with TRBD2. After removal of 3 bases from V and 7 bases from J, the junction contained 6 bases not matched to a gene. The CDR3 has 15 amino acids. Germline-derived CDR1 and CDR2 are ENHRY and SYGVKD.

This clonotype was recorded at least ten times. The CDR3 is CSARDLDSYNEQFF. The CDR3 DNA is TGCAGTGCTAGAGATCTGGACTCGTACAATGAGCAGTTCTTC. The V and J genes are TRBV20-1 and TRBJ2-1; D perhaps matches TRBD2 (5 bases). The CDR3 spans 14 residues. Trimming shortened V by 0 bases and J by 4 bases, and 10 bases separated the two germline ends. In germline, CDR1 is DFQATT, CDR2 SNEGSKA (reference sequence).

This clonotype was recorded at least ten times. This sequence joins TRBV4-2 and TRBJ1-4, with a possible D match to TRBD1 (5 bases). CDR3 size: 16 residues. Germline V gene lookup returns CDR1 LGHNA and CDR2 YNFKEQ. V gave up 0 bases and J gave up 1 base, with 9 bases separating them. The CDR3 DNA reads TGTGCCAGCAGCCAAGATATTACAGGAACTAATGAAAAACTGTTTTTT. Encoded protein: CASSQDITGTNEKLFF.

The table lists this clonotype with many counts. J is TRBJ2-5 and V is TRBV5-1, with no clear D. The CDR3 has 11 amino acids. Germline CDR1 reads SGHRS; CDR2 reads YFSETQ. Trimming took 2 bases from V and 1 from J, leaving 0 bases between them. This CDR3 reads CASSFQETQYF. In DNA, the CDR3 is TGCGCCAGCAGCTTCCAAGAGACCCAGTACTTC. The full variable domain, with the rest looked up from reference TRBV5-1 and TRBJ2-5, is KAGVTQTPRYLIKTRGQQVTLSCSPISGHRSVSWYQQTPGQGLQFLFEYFSETQRNKGNFPGRFSGRQFSNSRSEMNVSTLELGDSALYLCASSFQETQYFGPGTRLLVL.

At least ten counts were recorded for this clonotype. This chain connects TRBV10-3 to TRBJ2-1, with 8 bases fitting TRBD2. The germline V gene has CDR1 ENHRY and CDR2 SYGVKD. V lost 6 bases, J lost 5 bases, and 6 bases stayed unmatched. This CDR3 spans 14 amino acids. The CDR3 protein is CAISERENDNEQFF. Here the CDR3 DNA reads TGTGCCATCAGCGAGCGGGAGAACGACAATGAGCAGTTCTTC.

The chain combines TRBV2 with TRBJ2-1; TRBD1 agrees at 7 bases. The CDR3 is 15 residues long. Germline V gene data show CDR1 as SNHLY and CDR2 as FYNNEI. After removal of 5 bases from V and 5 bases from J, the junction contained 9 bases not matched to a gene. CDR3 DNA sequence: TGTGCCAGCAGTCTGTTAGGGACAGACAACAATGAGCAGTTCTTC. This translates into CASSLLGTDNNEQFF.

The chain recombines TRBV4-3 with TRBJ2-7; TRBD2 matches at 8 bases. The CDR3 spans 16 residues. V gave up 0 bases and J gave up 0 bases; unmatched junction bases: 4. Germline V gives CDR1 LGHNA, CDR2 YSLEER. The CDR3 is CASSQDRGTSSYEQYF. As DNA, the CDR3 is TGCGCCAGCAGCCAAGATCGGGGGACTAGCTCCTACGAGCAGTACTTC.

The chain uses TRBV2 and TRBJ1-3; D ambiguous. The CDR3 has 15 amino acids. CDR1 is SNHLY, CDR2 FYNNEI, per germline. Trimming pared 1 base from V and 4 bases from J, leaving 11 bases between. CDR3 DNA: TGTGCCAGCAGTGAAGGGACTTGGGTAGGAAACACCATATATTTT. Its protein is CASSEGTWVGNTIYF.

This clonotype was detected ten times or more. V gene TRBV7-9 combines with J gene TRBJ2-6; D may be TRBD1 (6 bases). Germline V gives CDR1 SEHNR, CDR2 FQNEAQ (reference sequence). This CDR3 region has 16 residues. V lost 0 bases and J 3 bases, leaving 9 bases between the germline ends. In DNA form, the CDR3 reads TGTGCCAGCAGCTTAGCTACAGGGAGTGGGGCCAACGTCCTGACTTTC. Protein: CASSLATGSGANVLTF.

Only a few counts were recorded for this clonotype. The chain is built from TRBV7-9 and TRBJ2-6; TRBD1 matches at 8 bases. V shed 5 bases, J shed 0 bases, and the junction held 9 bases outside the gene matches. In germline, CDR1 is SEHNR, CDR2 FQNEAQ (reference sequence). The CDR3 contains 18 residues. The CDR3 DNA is TGTGCCAGCAGCAACACAGGGGGGCACGGCTCTGGGGCCAACGTCCTGACTTTC. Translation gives CASSNTGGHGSGANVLTF.

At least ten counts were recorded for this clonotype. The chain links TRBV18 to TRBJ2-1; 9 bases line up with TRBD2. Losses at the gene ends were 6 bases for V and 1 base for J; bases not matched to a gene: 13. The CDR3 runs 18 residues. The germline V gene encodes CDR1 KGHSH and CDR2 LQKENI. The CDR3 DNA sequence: TGTGCCAGCTCCCCGGGAGGGCCTAGCGGGATTTCCTACAATGAGCAGTTCTTC. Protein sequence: CASSPGGPSGISYNEQFF.

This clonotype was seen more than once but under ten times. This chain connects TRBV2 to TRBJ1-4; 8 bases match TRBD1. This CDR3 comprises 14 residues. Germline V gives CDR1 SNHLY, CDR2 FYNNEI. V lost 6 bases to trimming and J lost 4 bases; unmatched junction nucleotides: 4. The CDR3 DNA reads TGTGCCAGCAGGAGACAGGGGATTAATGAAAAACTGTTTTTT. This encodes CASRRQGINEKLFF.

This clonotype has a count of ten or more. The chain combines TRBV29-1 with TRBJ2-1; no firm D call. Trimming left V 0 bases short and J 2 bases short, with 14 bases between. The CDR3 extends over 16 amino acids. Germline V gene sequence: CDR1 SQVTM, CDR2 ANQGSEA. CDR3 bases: TGCAGCGTTGAAGATCCCGGGTTTCCTACCTACAATGAGCAGTTCTTC. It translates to CSVEDPGFPTYNEQFF.

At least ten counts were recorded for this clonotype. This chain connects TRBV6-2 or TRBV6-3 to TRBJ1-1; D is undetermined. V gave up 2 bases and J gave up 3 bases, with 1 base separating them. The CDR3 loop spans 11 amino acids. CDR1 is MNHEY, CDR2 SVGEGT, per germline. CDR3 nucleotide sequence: TGTGCCAGCAGTTACGACACTGAAGCTTTCTTT. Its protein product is CASSYDTEAFF.

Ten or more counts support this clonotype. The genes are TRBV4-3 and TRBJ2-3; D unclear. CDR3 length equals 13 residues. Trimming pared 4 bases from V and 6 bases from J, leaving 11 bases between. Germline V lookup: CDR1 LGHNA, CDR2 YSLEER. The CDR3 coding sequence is TGCGCCAGCAGCCCAATTTACGAGGATACGCAGTATTTT. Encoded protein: CASSPIYEDTQYF.